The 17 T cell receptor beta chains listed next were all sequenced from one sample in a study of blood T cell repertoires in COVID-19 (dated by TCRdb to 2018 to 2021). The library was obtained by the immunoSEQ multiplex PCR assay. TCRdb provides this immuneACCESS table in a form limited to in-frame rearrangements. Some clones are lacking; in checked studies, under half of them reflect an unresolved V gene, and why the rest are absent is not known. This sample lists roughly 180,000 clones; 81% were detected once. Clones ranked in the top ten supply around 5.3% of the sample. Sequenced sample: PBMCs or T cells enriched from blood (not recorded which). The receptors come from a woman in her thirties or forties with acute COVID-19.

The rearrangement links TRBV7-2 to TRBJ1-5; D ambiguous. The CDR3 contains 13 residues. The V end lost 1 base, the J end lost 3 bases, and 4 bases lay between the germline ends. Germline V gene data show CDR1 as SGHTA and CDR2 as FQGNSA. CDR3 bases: TGTGCCAGCAGCTTAGGTCTCAATCAGCCCCAGCATTTT. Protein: CASSLGLNQPQHF.

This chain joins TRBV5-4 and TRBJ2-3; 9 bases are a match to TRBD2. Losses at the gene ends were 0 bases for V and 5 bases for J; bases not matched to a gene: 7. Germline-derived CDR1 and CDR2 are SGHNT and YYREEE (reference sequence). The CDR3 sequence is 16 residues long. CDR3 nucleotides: TGTGCCAGCAGCTTGGGAATAGCGGGAGAAGTAGATACGCAGTATTTT. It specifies CASSLGIAGEVDTQYF.

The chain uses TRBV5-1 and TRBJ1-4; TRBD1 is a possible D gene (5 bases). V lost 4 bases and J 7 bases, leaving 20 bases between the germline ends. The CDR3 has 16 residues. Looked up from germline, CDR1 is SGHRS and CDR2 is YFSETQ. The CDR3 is CASSPTQGAKGEKLFF. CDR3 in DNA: TGCGCCAGCAGCCCGACTCAAGGGGCTAAGGGTGAAAAACTGTTTTTT.

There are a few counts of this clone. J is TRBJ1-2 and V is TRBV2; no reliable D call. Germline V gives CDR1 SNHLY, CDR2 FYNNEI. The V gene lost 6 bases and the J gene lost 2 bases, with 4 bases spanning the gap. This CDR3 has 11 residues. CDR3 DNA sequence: TGTGCCAGCAGGGAGAACTATGGCTACACCTTC. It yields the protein CASRENYGYTF.

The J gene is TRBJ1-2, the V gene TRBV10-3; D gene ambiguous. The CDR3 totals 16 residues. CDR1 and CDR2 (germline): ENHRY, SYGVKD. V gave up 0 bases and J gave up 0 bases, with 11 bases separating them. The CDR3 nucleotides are TGTGCCATCAGTGAGTCGTTGGCCACAGCTAACTATGGCTACACCTTC. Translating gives CAISESLATANYGYTF.

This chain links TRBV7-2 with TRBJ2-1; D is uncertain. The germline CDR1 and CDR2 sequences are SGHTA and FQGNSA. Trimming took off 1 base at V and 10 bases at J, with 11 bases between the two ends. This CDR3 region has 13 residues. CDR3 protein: CASSLGPTPEQFF. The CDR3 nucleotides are TGTGCCAGCAGCTTAGGTCCTACCCCCGAGCAGTTCTTC.

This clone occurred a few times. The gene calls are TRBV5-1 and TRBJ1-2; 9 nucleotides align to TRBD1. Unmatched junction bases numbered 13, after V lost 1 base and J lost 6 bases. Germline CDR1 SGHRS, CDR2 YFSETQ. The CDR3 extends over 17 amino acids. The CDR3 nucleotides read TGCGCCAGCAGCTTGAGTTTGTCCGGGACAGGGCTAAATGGCTACACCTTC. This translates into CASSLSLSGTGLNGYTF.

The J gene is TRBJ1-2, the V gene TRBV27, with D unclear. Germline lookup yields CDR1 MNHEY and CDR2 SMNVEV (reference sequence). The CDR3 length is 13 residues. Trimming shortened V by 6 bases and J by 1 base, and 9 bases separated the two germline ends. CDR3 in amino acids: CASRNRDNYGYTF. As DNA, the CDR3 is TGTGCCAGCAGGAACAGAGATAACTATGGCTACACCTTC.

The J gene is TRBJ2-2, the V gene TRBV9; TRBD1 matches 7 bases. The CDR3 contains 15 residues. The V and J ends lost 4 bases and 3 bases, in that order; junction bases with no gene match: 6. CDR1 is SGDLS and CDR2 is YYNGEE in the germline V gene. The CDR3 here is CASSLIGTDTGELFF. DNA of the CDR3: TGTGCCAGCAGCTTAATTGGGACAGACACCGGGGAGCTGTTTTTT.

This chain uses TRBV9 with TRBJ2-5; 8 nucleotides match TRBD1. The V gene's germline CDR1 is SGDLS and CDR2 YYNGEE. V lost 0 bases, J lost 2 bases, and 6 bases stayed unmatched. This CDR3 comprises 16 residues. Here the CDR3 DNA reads TGTGCCAGCAGCGTAGAAAGGGGGGACAGGCAAGAGACCCAGTACTTC. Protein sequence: CASSVERGDRQETQYF.

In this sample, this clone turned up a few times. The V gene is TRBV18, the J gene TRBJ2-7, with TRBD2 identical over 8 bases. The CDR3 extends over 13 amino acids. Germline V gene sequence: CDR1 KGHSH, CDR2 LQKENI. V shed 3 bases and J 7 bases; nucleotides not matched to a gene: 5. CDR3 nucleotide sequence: TGTGCCAGCTCACCGGGACTAGTGGGTGAGCAGTACGTC. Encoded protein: CASSPGLVGEQYV.

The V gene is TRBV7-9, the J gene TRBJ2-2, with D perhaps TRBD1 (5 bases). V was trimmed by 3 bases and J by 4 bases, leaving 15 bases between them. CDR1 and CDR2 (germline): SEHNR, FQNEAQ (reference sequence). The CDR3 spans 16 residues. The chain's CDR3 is CASSFLTTASTGELFF. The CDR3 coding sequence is TGTGCCAGCAGCTTCCTAACGACAGCCTCCACCGGGGAGCTGTTTTTT.

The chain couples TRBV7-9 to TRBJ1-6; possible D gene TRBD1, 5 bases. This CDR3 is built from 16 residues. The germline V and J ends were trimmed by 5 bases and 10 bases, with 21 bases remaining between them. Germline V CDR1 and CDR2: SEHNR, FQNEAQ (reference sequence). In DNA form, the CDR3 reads TGTGCCAGCAGCATTCGAAGGGGTATCGACAGCTCACCCCTCCACTTT. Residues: CASSIRRGIDSSPLHF.

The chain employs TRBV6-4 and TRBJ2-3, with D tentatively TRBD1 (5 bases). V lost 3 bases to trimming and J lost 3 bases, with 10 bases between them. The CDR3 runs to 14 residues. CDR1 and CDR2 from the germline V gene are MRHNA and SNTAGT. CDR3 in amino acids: CASSENSGTDTQYF. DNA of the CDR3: TGTGCCAGCAGTGAAAACTCAGGGACAGATACGCAGTATTTT.

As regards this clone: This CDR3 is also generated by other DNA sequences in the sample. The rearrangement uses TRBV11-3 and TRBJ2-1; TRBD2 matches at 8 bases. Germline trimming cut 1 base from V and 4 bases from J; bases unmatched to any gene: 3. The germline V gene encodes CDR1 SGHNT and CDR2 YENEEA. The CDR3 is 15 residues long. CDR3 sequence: CASSLGLAGYNEQFF. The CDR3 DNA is TGTGCCAGCAGCTTAGGGCTAGCGGGTTACAATGAGCAGTTCTTC.

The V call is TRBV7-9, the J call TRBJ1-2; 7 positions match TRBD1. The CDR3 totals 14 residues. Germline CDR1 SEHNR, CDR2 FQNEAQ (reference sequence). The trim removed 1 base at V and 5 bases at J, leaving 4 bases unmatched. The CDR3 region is CASSLGTGPYGYTF. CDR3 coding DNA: TGTGCCAGCAGCTTAGGGACAGGCCCGTATGGCTACACCTTC.

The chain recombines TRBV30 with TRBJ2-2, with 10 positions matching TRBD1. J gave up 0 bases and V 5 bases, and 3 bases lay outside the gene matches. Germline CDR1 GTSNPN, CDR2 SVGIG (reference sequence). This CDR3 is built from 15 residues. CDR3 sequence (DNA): TGTGCCTGGGGGACAGGGGCAACGAACACCGGGGAGCTGTTTTTT. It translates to CAWGTGATNTGELFF.